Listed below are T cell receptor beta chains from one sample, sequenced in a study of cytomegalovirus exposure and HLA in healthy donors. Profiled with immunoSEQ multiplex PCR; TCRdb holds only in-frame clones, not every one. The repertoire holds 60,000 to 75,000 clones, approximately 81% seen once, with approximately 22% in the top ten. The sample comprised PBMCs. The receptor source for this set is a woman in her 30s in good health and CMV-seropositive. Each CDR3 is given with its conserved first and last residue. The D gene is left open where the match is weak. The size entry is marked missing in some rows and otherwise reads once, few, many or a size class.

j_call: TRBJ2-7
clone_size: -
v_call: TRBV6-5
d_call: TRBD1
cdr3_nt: TGTGCCAGCAGTTTGGGACAGGGTTCCTACGAGCAGTACTTC
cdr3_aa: CASSLGQGSYEQYF

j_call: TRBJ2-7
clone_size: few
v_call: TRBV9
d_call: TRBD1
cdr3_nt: TGTGCCAGCAGCTTAGGAACCGGGACAGGGGGCGCCGAGCAGTACTTC
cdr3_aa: CASSLGTGTGGAEQYF

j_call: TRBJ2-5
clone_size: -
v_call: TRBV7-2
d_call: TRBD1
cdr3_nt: TGTGCCAGCAGCCGGGACAGGGGGCAGGAGACCCAGTACTTC
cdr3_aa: CASSRDRGQETQYF

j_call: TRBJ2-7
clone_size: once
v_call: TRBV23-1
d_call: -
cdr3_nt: TGCGCCAGCACTCTAAACTACGAGCAGTACTTC
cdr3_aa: CASTLNYEQYF

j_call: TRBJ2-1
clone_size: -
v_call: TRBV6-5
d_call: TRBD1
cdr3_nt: TGTGCCAGCAGAAGGACAGGGGCTGGAAATGAGCAGTTCTTC
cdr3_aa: CASRRTGAGNEQFF

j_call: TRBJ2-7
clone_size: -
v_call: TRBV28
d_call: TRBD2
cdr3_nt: TGTGCCATTAAGGGGCTAGCGGCCTACGAGCAGTACTTC
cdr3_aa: CAIKGLAAYEQYF

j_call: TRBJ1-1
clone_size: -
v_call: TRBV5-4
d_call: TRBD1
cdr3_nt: TGTGCCAGCAGCTCGCTCGGACAGGGAAACACTGAAGCTTTCTTT
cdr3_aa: CASSSLGQGNTEAFF

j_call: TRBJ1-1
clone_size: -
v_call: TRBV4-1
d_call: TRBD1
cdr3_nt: TGCGCCAGCAGCCGCGGACAGGGAACTGAAGCTTTCTTT
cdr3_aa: CASSRGQGTEAFF

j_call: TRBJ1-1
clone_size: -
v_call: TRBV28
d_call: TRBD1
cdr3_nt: TGTGCCAGCAGTGGGACAGTCAAAGCTTTCTTT
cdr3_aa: CASSGTVKAFF

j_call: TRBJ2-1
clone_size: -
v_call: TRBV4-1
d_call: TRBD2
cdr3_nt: TGCGCCAGCAGCCAGGGAGCAGGGCTAGCGGGACGGTACAATGAGCAGTTCTTC
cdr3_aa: CASSQGAGLAGRYNEQFF

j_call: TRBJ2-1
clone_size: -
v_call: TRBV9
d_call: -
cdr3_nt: TGTGCCAGCAGCGTCGACGGAGGGCGGGAGCAGTTCTTC
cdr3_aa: CASSVDGGREQFF

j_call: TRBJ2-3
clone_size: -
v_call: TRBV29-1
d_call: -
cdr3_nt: TGCAGCGTTGATGGCGGATACACAGATACGCAGTATTTT
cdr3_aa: CSVDGGYTDTQYF

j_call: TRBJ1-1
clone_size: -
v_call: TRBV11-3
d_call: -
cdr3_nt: TGTGCCAGCAGCTTACAGGGGAACACTGAAGCTTTCTTT
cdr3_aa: CASSLQGNTEAFF

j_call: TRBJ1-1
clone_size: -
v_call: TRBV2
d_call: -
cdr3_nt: TGTGCCAGCAGTGTCGACTACATAAGAACTGAAGCTTTCTTT
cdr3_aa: CASSVDYIRTEAFF

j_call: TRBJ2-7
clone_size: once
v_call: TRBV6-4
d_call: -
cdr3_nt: TGTGCCAGGCCCCGGGACTTCTCCTACGAGCAGTACTTC
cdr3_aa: CARPRDFSYEQYF

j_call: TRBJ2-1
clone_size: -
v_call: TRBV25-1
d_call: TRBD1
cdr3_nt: TGTGCCAGCAGTGAATCAGGGGGAAACAATGAGCAGTTCTTC
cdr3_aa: CASSESGGNNEQFF

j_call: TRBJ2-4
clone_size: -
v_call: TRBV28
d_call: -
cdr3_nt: TGTGCCAGCAGGTGGGAGGGGGGCAGGGGCCAGTACTTC
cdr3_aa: CASRWEGGRGQYF

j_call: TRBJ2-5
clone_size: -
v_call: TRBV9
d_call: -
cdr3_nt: TGTGCCAGCAGCCTCCTAGGGGGGGGCTTCGAGACCCAGTACTTC
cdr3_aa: CASSLLGGGFETQYF

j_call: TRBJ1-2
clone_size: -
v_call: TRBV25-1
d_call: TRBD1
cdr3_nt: TGTGCCAGCAGCGCCAGGGGGCAAGGTGGCTACACCTTC
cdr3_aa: CASSARGQGGYTF

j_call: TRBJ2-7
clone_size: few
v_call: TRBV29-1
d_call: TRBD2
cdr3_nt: TGCAGCCCATACCCCAGCGGGGGCTCAGACGAGCAGTACTTC
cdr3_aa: CSPYPSGGSDEQYF

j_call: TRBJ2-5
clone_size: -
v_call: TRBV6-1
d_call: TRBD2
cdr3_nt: TGTGCCAGCAGTGCCATAGCGGGAGCTCCCCAAGAGACCCAGTACTTC
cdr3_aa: CASSAIAGAPQETQYF

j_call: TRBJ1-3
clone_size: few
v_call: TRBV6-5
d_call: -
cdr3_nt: TGTGCCAGCCATACAGGGTTGGACACCATATATTTT
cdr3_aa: CASHTGLDTIYF

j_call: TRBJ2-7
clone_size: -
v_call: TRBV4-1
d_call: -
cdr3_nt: TGCGCCAGCAGCCAACAGGTCTCCTACGAGCAGTACTTC
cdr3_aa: CASSQQVSYEQYF

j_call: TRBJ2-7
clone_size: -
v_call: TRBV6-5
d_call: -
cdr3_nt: TGTGCCAGCAGTTACTCCATATCTACAGGGAGCTACGAGCAGTACTTC
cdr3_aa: CASSYSISTGSYEQYF

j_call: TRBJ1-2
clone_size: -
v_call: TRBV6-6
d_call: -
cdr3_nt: TGTGCCAGCAGAATGGAGGACTATGGCTACACCTTC
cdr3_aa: CASRMEDYGYTF

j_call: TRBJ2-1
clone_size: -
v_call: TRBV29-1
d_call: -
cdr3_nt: TGCAGCGTCCCTTTGGGGGGGCGGGGGTTCTTC
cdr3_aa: CSVPLGGRGFF

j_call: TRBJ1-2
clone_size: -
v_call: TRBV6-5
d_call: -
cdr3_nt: TGTGCCAGCAGTTCTCGGGAGGGGAGACCCTATGGCTACACCTTC
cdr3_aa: CASSSREGRPYGYTF

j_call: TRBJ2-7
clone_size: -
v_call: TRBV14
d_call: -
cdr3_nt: TGTGCCAGCAGCCACCACACTAGCACTGGGGAGCAGTACTTC
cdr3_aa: CASSHHTSTGEQYF

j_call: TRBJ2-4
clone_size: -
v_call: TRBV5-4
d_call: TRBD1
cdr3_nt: TGTGCCAGCAGCTCCGGGACAGGAAACATTCAGTACTTC
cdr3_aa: CASSSGTGNIQYF

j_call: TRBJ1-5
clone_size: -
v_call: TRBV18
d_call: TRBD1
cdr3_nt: TGTGCCAGCTCACCAAGCAGGGGGGCGGGAAATCAGCCCCAGCATTTT
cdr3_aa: CASSPSRGAGNQPQHF

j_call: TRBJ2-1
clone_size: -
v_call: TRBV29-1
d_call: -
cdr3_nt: TGCAGCGTGGGGGCAGGGTCCTACAATGAGCAGTTCTTC
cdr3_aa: CSVGAGSYNEQFF

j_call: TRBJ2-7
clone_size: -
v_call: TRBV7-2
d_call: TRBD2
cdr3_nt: TGTGCCTCCAGACTAGCGGGAGGGGGGTACGAGCAGTACTTC
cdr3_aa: CASRLAGGGYEQYF

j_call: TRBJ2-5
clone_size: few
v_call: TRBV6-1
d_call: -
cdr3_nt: TGTGCCAGCACCCAAAAGATGACTCAAGAGACCCAGTACTTC
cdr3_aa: CASTQKMTQETQYF

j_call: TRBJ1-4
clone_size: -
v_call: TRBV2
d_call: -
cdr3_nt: TGTGCCAGCAGTGGCCAGACAGGAACTAATGAAAAACTGTTTTTT
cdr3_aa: CASSGQTGTNEKLFF

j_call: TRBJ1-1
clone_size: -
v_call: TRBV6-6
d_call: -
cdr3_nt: TGTGCCAGCACCACCAGGGCCATCCGCAACACTGAAGCTTTCTTT
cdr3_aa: CASTTRAIRNTEAFF

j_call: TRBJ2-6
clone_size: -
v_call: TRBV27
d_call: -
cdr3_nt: TGTGCCAGCAAGAAGGCGGCTGGGGCCAACGTCCTGACTTTC
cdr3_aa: CASKKAAGANVLTF

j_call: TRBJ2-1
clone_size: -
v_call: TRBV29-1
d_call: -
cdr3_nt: TGCAGCGGGAAGGGACAAGGCTACAATGAGCAGTTCTTC
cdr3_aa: CSGKGQGYNEQFF

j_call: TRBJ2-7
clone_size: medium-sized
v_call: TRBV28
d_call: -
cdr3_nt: TGTGCCACCCTCCACGGTAGCTCCTACGAGCAGTACTTC
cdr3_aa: CATLHGSSYEQYF

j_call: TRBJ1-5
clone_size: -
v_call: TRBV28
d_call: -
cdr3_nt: TGTGCCAGCAGTTTGACAGTGGATCAGCCCCAGCATTTT
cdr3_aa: CASSLTVDQPQHF

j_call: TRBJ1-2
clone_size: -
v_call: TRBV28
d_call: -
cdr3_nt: TGTGCCAGCAGGCCGGAGCCACTCACTGGCTACACCTTC
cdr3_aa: CASRPEPLTGYTF

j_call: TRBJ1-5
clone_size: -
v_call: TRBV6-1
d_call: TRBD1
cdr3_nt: TGTGCCAGCAGTGAACAGGGGGCTCAGCCCCAGCATTTT
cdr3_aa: CASSEQGAQPQHF

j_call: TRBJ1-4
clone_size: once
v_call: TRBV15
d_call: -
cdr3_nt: TGTGCCACCAGCAGAGACAGTTGGGCCGGAAAACTGTTTTTT
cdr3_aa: CATSRDSWAGKLFF

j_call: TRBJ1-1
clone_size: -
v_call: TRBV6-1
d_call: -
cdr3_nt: TGTGCCAGCAGTGAAGCTATAGGGGCCGGGAACACTGAAGCTTTCTTT
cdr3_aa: CASSEAIGAGNTEAFF

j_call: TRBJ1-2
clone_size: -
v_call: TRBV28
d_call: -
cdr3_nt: TGTGCCAGCAGGCCACCTTCGGGGGGGAACTATGGCTACACCTTC
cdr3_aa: CASRPPSGGNYGYTF

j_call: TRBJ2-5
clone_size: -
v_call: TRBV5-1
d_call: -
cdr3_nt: TGCGCCAGCAGCTTAGCCGGGAGAGACCAAGAGACCCAGTACTTC
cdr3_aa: CASSLAGRDQETQYF

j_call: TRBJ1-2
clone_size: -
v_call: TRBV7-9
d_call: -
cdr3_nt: TGTGCCAGCAGTTTTTCAGGGTATGGCTACACCTTC
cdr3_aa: CASSFSGYGYTF

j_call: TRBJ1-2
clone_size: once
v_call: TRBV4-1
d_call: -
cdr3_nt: TGCGCCAGCAGCCAAGAACAGGGAGTTTATGGCTACACCTTC
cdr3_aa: CASSQEQGVYGYTF

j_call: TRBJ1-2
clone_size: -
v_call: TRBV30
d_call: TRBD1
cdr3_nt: TGTGCCTGGAACATCCCGGGACAGGGGCATCATGGCTACACCTTC
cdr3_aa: CAWNIPGQGHHGYTF

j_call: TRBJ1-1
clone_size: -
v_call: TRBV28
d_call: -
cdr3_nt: TGTGCCAGCAGGGCCCCCTTAGGGAGTCGTGACACTGAAGCTTTCTTT
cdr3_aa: CASRAPLGSRDTEAFF

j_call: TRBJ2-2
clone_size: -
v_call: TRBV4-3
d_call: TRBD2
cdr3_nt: TGCGCCAGCAGCCAAGAGCCTAGCGGGGGCCGACGGACCGGGGAGCTGTTTTTT
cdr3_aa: CASSQEPSGGRRTGELFF

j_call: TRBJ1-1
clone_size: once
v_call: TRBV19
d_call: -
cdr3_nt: TGTGCCAGTAGTATTGGGTGGCGCAGGGTCGTGAACACTGAAGCTTTCTTT
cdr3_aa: CASSIGWRRVVNTEAFF